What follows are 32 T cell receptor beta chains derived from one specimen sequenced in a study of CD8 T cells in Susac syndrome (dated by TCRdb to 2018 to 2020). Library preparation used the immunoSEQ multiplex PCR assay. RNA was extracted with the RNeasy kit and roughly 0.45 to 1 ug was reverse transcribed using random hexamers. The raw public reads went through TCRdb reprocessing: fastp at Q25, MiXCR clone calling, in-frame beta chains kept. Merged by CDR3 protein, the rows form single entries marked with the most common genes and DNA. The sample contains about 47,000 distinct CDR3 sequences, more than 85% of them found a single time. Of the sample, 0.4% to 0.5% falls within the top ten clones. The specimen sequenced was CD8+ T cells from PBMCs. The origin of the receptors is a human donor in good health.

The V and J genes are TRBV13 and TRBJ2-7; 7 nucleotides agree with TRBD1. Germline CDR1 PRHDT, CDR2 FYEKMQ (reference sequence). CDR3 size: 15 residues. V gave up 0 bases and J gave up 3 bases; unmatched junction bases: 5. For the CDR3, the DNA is TGTGCCAGCAGCTTAGGGGGGGACAGCTTCTACGAGCAGTACTTC. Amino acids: CASSLGGDSFYEQYF. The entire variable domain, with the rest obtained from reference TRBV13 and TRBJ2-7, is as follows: AAGVIQSPRHLIKEKRETATLKCYPIPRHDTVYWYQQGPGQDPQFLISFYEKMQSDKGSIPDRFSAQQFSDYHSELNMSSLELGDSALYFCASSLGGDSFYEQYFGPGTRLTVT.

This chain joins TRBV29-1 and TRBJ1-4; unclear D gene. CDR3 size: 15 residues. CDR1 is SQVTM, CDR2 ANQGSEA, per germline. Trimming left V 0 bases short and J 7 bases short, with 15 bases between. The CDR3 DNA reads TGCAGCGTTGAAGATCCTGAGGGTCGTGGTGAAAAACTGTTTTTT. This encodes CSVEDPEGRGEKLFF.

The CDR3 spells CSALLREWTDQPQHF. CDR3 nucleotides: TGCAGTGCCCTATTACGGGAGTGGACAGATCAGCCCCAGCATTTT. The chain carries TRBV20-1 and TRBJ1-5; the D gene is possibly TRBD1 (6 bases). The CDR3 sequence is 15 residues long. V gave up 6 bases and J gave up 5 bases, with 20 bases separating them. Germline V gene sequence: CDR1 DFQATT, CDR2 SNEGSKA (reference sequence).

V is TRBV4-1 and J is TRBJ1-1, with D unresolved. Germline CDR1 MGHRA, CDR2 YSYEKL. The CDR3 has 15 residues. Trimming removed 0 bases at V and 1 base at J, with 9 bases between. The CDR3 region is CASSQEGTANTEAFF. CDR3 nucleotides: TGCGCCAGCAGCCAAGAGGGAACAGCGAACACTGAAGCTTTCTTT.

This CDR3 reads CASSEILVAWNEQFF. The DNA for the CDR3 is TGTGCCAGCAGTGAAATTTTGGTTGCTTGGAATGAGCAGTTCTTC. The chain is built from TRBV25-1 and TRBJ2-1; no reliable D call. In germline, CDR1 is MGHDK, CDR2 SYGVNS. Trimming took 2 bases from V and 7 from J, leaving 15 bases between them. The CDR3 totals 15 residues.

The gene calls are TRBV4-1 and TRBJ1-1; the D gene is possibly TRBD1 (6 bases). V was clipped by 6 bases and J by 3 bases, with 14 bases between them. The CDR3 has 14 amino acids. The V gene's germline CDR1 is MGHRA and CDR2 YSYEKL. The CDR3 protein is CASRPGVGDTEAFF. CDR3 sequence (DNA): TGCGCCAGCAGGCCAGGGGTTGGCGACACTGAAGCTTTCTTT.

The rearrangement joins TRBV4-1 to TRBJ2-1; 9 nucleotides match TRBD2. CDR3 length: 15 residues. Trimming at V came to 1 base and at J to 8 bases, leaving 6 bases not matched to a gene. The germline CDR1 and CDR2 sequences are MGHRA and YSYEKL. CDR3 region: CASSQGLAAVDEQFF. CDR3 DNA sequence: TGCGCCAGCAGCCAAGGACTAGCGGCGGTCGATGAGCAGTTCTTC.

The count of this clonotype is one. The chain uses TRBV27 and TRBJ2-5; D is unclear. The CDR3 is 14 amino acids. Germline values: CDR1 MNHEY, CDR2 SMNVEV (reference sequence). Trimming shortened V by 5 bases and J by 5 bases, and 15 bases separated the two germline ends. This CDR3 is CASSPSLLFETQYF. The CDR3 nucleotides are TGTGCCAGCAGTCCATCACTCCTTTTCGAGACCCAGTACTTC.

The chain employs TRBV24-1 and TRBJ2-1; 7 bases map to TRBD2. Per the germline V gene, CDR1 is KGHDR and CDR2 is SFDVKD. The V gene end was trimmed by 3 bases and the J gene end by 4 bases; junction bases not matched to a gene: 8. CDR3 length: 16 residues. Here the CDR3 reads CATSDGASGLYNEQFF. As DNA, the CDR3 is TGTGCCACCAGTGATGGGGCTAGCGGACTTTACAATGAGCAGTTCTTC.

Here the CDR3 DNA reads TGTGCCAGCAGTGCCTCGGGGGGGCCAGGAAAAGATGGCTACACCTTC. Its protein is CASSASGGPGKDGYTF. The J gene is TRBJ1-2, the V gene TRBV12-3 or TRBV12-4; perhaps TRBD1 as D (6 bases). The V and J ends lost 5 bases and 6 bases respectively, with 22 bases between them. This CDR3 spans 16 amino acids.

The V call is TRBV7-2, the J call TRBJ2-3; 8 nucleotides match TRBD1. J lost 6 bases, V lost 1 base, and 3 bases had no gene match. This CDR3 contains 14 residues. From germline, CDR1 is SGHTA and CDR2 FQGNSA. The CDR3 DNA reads TGTGCCAGCAGCTTAGGCAGGGGGCCCGATACGCAGTATTTT. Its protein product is CASSLGRGPDTQYF.

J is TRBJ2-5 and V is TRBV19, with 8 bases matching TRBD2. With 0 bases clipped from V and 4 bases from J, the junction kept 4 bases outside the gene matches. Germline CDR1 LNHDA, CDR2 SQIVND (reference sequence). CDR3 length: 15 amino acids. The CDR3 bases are TGTGCCAGTAGTATAGATCTAACTAGCGGAGAGACCCAGTACTTC. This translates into CASSIDLTSGETQYF.

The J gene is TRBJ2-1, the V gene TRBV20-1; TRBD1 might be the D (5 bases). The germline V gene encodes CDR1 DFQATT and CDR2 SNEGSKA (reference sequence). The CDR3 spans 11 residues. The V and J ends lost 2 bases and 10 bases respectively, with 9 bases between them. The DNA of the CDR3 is TGCAGTGCTAGATGGGGCAAAGAGCAGTTCTTC. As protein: CSARWGKEQFF.

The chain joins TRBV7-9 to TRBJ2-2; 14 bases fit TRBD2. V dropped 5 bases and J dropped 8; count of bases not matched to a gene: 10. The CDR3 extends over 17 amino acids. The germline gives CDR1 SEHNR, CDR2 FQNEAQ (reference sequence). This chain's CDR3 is CASSPRGTSGRTGELFF. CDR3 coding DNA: TGTGCCAGCAGCCCCAGAGGGACTAGCGGGAGAACGGGGGAGCTGTTTTTT.

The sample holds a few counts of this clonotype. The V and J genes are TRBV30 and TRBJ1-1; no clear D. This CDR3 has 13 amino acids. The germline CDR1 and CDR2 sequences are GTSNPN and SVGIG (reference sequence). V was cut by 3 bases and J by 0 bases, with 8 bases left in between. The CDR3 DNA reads TGTGCCTGGAGGGCAGATATGAACACTGAAGCTTTCTTT. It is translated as CAWRADMNTEAFF.

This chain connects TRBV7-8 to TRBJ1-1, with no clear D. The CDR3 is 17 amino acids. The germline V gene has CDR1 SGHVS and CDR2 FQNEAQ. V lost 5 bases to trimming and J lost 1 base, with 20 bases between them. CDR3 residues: CASSPTAFTPTNTEAFF. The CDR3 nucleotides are TGTGCCAGCAGCCCGACCGCCTTTACACCGACGAACACTGAAGCTTTCTTT. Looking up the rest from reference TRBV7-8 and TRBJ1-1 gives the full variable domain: GAGVSQSPRYKVAKRGQDVALRCDPISGHVSLFWYQQALGQGPEFLTYFQNEAQLDKSGLPSDRFFAERPEGSVSTLKIQRTQQEDSAVYLCASSPTAFTPTNTEAFFGQGTRLTVV.

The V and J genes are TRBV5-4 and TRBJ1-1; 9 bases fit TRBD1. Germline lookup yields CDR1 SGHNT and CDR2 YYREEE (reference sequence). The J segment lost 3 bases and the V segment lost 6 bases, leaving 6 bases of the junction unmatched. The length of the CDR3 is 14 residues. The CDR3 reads CASIQQGAYTEAFF. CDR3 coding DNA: TGTGCCAGCATCCAACAGGGGGCCTACACTGAAGCTTTCTTT.

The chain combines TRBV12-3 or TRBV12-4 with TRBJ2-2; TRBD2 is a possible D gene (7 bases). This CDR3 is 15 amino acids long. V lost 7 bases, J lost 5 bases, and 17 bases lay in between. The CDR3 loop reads CASTLLGGGTGELFF. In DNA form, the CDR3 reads TGTGCCAGCACCCTTTTGGGAGGGGGAACCGGGGAGCTGTTTTTT.

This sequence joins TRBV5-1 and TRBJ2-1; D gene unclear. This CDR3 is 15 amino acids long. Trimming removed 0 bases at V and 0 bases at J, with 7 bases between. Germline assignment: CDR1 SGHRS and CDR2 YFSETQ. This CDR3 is CASSLGRSSYNEQFF. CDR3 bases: TGCGCCAGCAGCTTGGGGCGCTCCTCCTACAATGAGCAGTTCTTC.

The CDR3 loop reads CASKVTYEQYF. In DNA, the CDR3 is TGTGCCAGCAAAGTAACCTACGAGCAGTACTTC. V and J are TRBV2 and TRBJ2-7; the D is unclear. Germline loops: CDR1 SNHLY, CDR2 FYNNEI. The CDR3 spans 11 residues. Trimming cost V 7 bases and J 2 bases, with 6 bases left between them.

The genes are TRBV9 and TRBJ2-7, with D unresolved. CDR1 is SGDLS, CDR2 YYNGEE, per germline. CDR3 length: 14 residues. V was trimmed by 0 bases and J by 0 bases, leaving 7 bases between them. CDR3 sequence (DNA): TGTGCCAGCAGCGTAGGTTCCACCTCCTACGAGCAGTACTTC. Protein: CASSVGSTSYEQYF.

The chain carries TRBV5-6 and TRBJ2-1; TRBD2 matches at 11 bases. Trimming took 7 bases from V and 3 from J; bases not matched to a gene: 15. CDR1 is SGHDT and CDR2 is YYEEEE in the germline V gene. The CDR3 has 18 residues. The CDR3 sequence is CASDKGGRLAGIYNEQFF. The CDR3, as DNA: TGTGCCAGCGATAAAGGGGGACGACTAGCGGGAATCTACAATGAGCAGTTCTTC. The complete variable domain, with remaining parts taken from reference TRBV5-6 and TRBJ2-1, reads DAGVTQSPTHLIKTRGQQVTLRCSPKSGHDTVSWYQQALGQGPQFIFQYYEEEERQRGNFPDRFSGHQFPNYSSELNVNALLLGDSALYLCASDKGGRLAGIYNEQFFGPGTRLTVL.

CDR3 sequence reads: CASSPGGRDYGYTF. The CDR3, as DNA: TGTGCCAGCAGCCCAGGGGGCAGGGACTATGGCTACACCTTC. The chain recombines TRBV14 with TRBJ1-2; 8 nucleotides line up with TRBD1. The germline V gene encodes CDR1 SGHDN and CDR2 FVKESK. Trimming took 4 bases from V and 3 from J; bases not matched to a gene: 4. CDR3 length: 14 residues.

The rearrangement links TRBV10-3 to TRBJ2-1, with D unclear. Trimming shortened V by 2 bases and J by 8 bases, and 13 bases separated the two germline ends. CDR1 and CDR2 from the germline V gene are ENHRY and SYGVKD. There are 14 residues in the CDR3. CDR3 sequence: CAISEPDLWHEQFF. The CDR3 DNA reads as TGTGCCATCAGTGAGCCGGACCTATGGCATGAGCAGTTCTTC.

The CDR3 sequence: CASSQAQGAREQETQYF. CDR3 nucleotides: TGCGCCAGCAGTCAGGCCCAAGGGGCCAGGGAGCAAGAGACCCAGTACTTC. The chain joins TRBV23-1 to TRBJ2-5, with D perhaps assigned TRBD1 or TRBD2 (5 bases each). TRBV23-1 is classed as an ORF, of uncertain function. V was clipped by 3 bases and J by 2 bases, with 19 bases between them. The length of the CDR3 is 17 residues.

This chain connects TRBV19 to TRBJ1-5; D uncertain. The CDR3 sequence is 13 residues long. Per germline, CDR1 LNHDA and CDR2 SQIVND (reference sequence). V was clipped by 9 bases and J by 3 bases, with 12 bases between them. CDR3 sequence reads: CASMRGFNQPQHF. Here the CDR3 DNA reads TGTGCCAGCATGAGAGGGTTCAATCAGCCCCAGCATTTT.

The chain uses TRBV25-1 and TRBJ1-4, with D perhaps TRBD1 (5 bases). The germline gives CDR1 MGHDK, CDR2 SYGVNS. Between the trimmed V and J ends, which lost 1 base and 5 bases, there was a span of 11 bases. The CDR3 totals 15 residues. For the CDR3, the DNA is TGTGCCAGCAGTGAATGGGAGGGGACGAATGAAAAACTGTTTTTT. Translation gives CASSEWEGTNEKLFF. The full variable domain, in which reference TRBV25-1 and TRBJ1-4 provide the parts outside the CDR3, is EADIYQTPRYLVIGTGKKITLECSQTMGHDKMYWYQQDPGMELHLIHYSYGVNSTEKGDLSSESTVSRIRTEHFPLTLESARPSHTSQYLCASSEWEGTNEKLFFGSGTQLSVL.

The CDR3 loop is CASTSTGVYNEQFF. The CDR3 DNA reads as TGTGCCAGCACCTCGACAGGGGTCTACAATGAGCAGTTCTTC. This rearrangement joins TRBV11-2 to TRBJ2-1, with 8 bases that match TRBD1. Losses at the gene ends were 7 bases for V and 3 bases for J; bases not matched to a gene: 5. The CDR3 contains 14 residues. CDR1 and CDR2 (germline): SGHAT, FQNNGV. The full variable domain, its missing parts supplied by reference TRBV11-2 and TRBJ2-1, is EAGVAQSPRYKIIEKRQSVAFWCNPISGHATLYWYQQILGQGPKLLIQFQNNGVVDDSQLPKDRFSAERLKGVDSTLKIQPAKLEDSAVYLCASTSTGVYNEQFFGPGTRLTVL.

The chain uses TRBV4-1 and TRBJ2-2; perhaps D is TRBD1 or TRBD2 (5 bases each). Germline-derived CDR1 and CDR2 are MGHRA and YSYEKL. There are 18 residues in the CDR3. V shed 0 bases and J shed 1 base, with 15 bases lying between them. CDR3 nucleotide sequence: TGCGCCAGCAGCCAAGAGTCCCCCGGGACCTGGAACACCGGGGAGCTGTTTTTT. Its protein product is CASSQESPGTWNTGELFF.

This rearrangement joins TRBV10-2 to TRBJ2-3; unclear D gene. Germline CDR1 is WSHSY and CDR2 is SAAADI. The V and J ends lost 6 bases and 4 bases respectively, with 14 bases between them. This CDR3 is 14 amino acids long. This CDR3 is CASRRPNPADTQYF. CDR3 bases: TGCGCCAGCAGGAGACCCAATCCTGCAGATACGCAGTATTTT.

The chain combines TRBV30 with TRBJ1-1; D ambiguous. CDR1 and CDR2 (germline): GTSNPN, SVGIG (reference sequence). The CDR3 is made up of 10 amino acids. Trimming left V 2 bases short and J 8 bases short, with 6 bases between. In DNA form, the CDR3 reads TGTGCCTGGAGTTCGTCGGAAGCTTTCTTT. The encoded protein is CAWSSSEAFF. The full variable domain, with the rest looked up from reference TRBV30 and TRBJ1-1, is SQTIHQWPATLVQPVGSPLSLECTVEGTSNPNLYWYRQAAGRGLQLLFYSVGIGQISSEVPQNLSASRPQDRQFILSSKKLLLSDSGFYLCAWSSSEAFFGQGTRLTVV.

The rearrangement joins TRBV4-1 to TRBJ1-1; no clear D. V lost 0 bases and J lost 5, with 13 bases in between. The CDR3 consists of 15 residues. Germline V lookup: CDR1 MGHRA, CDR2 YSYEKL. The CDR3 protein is CASSQEPGSGTEAFF. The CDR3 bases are TGCGCCAGCAGCCAAGAACCGGGCTCTGGGACTGAAGCTTTCTTT.